Listed below are T cell receptor beta chains from one sample, sequenced in a study of neurological immune-mediated disorders. In TCRdb, the 5' RACE reads were re-called with MiXCR into one record per CDR3 protein. This table holds about 66,000 distinct CDR3 sequences, nearly 3.5% found once. The sequencing input was PBMCs. The receptors derive from a man between 35 and 55 years old with multiple sclerosis. The CDR3 runs from the conserved cysteine through the conserved F or W. A D gene is named only where the DNA matches it firmly. The size field reads once, few, many or a size class.

many	TRBV29-1	TRBD2	TRBJ2-7	CSVPRWEGTSGRGYEQYF	TGCAGCGTTCCACGGTGGGAAGGGACTAGCGGGAGAGGGTACGAGCAGTACTTC
many	TRBV7-2	TRBD1	TRBJ2-7	CASSARTGAYEQYF	TGTGCCAGCAGCGCCCGGACAGGGGCCTACGAGCAGTACTTC
many	TRBV7-9	TRBD2	TRBJ2-1	CASSLGRLAGLSSYNEQFF	TGTGCCAGCAGCTTAGGGAGACTAGCGGGACTTAGCTCCTACAATGAGCAGTTCTTC
many	TRBV5-5	TRBD1	TRBJ2-7	CASSSIGTGVHEQYF	TGTGCCAGCAGCTCGATCGGGACAGGGGTCCACGAGCAGTACTTC
many	TRBV9	TRBD2	TRBJ2-2	CASSVRRGDVGELFF	TGTGCCAGCAGCGTACGGCGGGGGGACGTCGGGGAGCTGTTTTTT
many	TRBV7-9	-	TRBJ2-3	CASSRGVSYTDTQYF	TGTGCCAGCAGCCGGGGAGTGAGCTACACAGATACGCAGTATTTT
many	TRBV3-1	-	TRBJ1-6	CASSPLYNSPLHF	TGTGCCAGCAGCCCCCTCTATAATTCACCCCTCCACTTT
few	TRBV19	-	TRBJ1-2	CASSITTEYGYTF	TGTGCCAGTAGTATAACGACGGAGTATGGCTACACCTTC
many	TRBV7-2	TRBD2	TRBJ2-2	CASSLAPAGDTGELFF	TGTGCCAGCAGCTTAGCTCCAGCGGGGGACACCGGGGAGCTGTTTTTT
many	TRBV3-1	-	TRBJ2-7	CASSRRRESSYEQYF	TGTGCCAGCAGCCGCAGACGCGAAAGCTCCTACGAGCAGTACTTC
many	TRBV29-1	TRBD1	TRBJ2-5	CSYVGDRGWETQYF	TGCAGCTATGTGGGGGACAGGGGGTGGGAGACCCAGTACTTC
many	TRBV11-1	TRBD1	TRBJ1-1	CASSLDRANTEAFF	TGTGCCAGCAGCTTGGACAGGGCGAACACTGAAGCTTTCTTT
many	TRBV11-2	-	TRBJ2-1	CASSRQAFNEQFF	TGTGCCAGCAGCAGACAGGCATTCAATGAGCAGTTCTTC
many	TRBV7-9	TRBD2	TRBJ2-1	CASSLSGGSVNEQFF	TGTGCCAGCAGCTTAAGCGGGGGATCGGTCAATGAGCAGTTCTTC
many	TRBV29-1	-	TRBJ1-4	CSVAPTGGEKLFF	TGCAGCGTTGCCCCGACCGGCGGTGAAAAACTGTTTTTT